This TCR beta chain appears in the sequencing data of a study of control samples from healthy donors and cancer patients. The repertoire was sequenced with immunoSEQ multiplex PCR; TCRdb's copy has only in-frame clones and lacks some. The table lists about 74,000 clones, 88% of them singletons, with around 5.7% in the top ten. Germline V gene data show CDR1 as SGHRS and CDR2 as YFSETQ. Trimming left V 0 bases short and J 6 bases short, with 10 bases between. This CDR3 has 15 amino acids. Turning to this clone: The sample contains more than one DNA sequence encoding this CDR3.

J is TRBJ1-6 and V is TRBV5-1; a possible D gene is TRBD1 (5 bases). Sequencing was carried out using blood. The source is a woman aged 45-65 years in good health. Written as DNA, the CDR3 is TGCGCCAGCAGCTTGGGTGGGGGTGGTAATTCACCCCTCCACTTT. It translates to CASSLGGGGNSPLHF.